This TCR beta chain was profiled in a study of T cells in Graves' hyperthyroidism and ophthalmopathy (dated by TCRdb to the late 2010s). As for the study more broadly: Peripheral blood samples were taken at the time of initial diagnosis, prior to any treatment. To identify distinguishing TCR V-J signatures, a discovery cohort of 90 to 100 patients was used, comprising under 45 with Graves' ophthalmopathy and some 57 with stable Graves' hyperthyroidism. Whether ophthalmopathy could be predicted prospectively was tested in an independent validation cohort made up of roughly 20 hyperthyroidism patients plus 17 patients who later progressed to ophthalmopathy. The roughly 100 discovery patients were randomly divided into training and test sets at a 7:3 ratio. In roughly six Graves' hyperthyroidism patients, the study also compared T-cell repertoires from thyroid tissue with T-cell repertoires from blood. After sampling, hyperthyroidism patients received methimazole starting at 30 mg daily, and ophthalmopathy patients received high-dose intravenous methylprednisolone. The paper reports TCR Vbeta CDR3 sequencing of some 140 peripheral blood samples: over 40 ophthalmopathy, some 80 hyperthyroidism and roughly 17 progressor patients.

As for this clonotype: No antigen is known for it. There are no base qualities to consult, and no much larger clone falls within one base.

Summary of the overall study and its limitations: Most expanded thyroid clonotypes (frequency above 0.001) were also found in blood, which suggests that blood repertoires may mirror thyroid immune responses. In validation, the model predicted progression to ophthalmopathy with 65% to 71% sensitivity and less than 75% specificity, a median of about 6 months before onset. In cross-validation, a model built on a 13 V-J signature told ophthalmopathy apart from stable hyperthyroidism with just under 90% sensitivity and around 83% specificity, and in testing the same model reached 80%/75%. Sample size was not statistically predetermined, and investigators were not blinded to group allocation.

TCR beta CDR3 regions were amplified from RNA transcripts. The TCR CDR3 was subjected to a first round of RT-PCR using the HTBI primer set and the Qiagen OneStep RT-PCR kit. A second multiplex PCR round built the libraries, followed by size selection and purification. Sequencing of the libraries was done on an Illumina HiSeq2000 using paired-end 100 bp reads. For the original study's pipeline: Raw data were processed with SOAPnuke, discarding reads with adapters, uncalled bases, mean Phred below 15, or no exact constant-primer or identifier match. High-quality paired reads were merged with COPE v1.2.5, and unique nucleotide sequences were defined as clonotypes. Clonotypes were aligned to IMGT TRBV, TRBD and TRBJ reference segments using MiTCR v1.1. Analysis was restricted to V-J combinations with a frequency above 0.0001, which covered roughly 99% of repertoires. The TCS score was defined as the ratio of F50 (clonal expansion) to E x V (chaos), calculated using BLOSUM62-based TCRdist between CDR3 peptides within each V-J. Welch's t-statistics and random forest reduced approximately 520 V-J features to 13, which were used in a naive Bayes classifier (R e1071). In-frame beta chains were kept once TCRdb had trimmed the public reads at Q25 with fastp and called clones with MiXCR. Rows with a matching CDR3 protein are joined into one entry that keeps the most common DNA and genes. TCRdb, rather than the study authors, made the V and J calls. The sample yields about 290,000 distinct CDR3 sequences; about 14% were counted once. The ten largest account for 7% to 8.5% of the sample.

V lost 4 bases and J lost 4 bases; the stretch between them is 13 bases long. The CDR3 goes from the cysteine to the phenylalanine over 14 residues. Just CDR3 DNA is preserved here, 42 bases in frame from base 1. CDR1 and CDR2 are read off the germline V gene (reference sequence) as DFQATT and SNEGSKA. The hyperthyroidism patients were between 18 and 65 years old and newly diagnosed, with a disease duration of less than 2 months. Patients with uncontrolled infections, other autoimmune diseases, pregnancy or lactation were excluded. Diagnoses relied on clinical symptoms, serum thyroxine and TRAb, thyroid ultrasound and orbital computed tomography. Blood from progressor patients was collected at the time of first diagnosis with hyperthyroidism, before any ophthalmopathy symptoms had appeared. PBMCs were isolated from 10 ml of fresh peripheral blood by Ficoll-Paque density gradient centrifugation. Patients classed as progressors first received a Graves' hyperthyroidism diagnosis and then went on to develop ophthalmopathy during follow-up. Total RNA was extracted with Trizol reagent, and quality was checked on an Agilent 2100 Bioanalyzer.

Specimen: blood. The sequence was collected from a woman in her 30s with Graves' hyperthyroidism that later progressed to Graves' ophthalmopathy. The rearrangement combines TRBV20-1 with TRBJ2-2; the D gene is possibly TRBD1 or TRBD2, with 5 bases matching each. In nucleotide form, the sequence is TGCAGTGCTATTACGGGACCCTCCACCGGGGAGCTGTTTTTT. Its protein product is CSAITGPSTGELFF.